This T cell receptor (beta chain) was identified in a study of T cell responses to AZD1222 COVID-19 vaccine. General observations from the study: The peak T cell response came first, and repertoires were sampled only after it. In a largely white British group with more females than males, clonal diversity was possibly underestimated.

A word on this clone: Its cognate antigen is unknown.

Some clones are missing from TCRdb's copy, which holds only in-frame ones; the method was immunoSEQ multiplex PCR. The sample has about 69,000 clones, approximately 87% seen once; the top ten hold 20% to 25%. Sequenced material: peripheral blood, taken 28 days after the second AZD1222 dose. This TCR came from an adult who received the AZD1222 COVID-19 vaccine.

The chain's CDR3 is CASSLPELNTEAFF. The CDR3, as DNA: TGTGCCAGCAGCTTACCAGAGTTAAACACTGAAGCTTTCTTT. The J gene is TRBJ1-1, the V gene TRBV7-2; D unclear. Trimming cost V 2 bases and J 2 bases, with 9 bases left between them. The CDR3 contains 14 residues. The germline V gene encodes CDR1 SGHTA and CDR2 FQGNSA. Complete variable domain (other parts from reference TRBV7-2 and TRBJ1-1): GAGVSQSPSNKVTEKGKDVELRCDPISGHTALYWYRQSLGQGLEFLIYFQGNSAPDKSGLPSDRFSAERTGGSVSTLTIQRTQQEDSAVYLCASSLPELNTEAFFGQGTRLTVV.